The following is a T cell receptor beta chain sequence with its context. The antigen is not known. The PCR used 60 Vbeta and 13 Jbeta primers. Clones were read by immunoSEQ multiplex PCR, and TCRdb kept only the in-frame ones, dropping some. The table has under 65,000 clones, approximately 81% seen once. This record belongs to a study of cytomegalovirus exposure and HLA in healthy donors. The germline V gene encodes CDR1 MGHRA and CDR2 YSYEKL. Trimming removed 1 base from V and 1 base from J; junction bases left unmatched: 1. This CDR3 comprises 14 residues. Notes on the study in general: Donors were assumed by presence/absence analyses to have roughly uniform sequencing depth.

This TCR was sampled from a woman under 30 in good health and CMV-seronegative. This chain uses TRBV4-1 with TRBJ2-7, with TRBD1 matching 7 bases. The sequencing input was PBMCs. The CDR3, as DNA: TGCGCCAGCAGCCAAGCAGGGGGTTCCTACGAGCAGTACTTC. It is translated as CASSQAGGSYEQYF.